Listed below are T cell receptor beta chains from one sample, sequenced in a study of human T cells and chemical hapten exposure. TCRdb recomputed calls from the RACE reads with MiXCR, one row per CDR3 protein. The profile shows about 190,000 distinct CDR3 sequences, about 25% of them singletons. Sequenced here: whole blood, sampled in connection with sensitization to the hapten diphenylcyclopropenone (DPC). The receptor source for this set is a middle-aged woman with alopecia areata. Some clones in this sample may be carry-over from other donors' samples. Both conserved end residues are part of each CDR3. Each record gives: J gene, clone size, D gene, V gene, CDR3 DNA, CDR3 protein. The D gene is left open where the match is weak. Clone size is given for some rows only: seen once, a few or many times, or a class if the clone is expanded.

TRBJ2-6	.	.	TRBV14	TGTGCCAGCAGCCAAGATGGACGGGGATGGCTCTCTGGGGCCAACGTCCTGACTTTC	CASSQDGRGWLSGANVLTF
TRBJ2-3	.	.	TRBV7-3	TGTGCCAGCAGCTTAAATCCCTTTGGTACGCAGTATTTT	CASSLNPFGTQYF
TRBJ2-7	many	TRBD2	TRBV12-3/TRBV12-4	TGTGCCAGCAGTCCTGGACTAGCGGGAGGAACCTACGAGCAGTACTTC	CASSPGLAGGTYEQYF
TRBJ1-6	.	.	TRBV12-3/TRBV12-4	TGTGCCAGCTCCCGGGGAAGGAATTCACCCCTCCACTTT	CASSRGRNSPLHF
TRBJ2-7	few	.	TRBV4-2	TGTGCCAGCAGCCAATCTATTGACCTAATATCCTACGAGCAGTACTTC	CASSQSIDLISYEQYF
TRBJ2-5	.	.	TRBV20-1	TGCAGTGCTCCGCTAGGGGGACTACAAGAGACCCAGTACTTC	CSAPLGGLQETQYF
TRBJ2-3	.	.	TRBV7-2	TGTGCCAGCAGCTTACCCATAAGCACAGATACGCAGTATTTT	CASSLPISTDTQYF
TRBJ1-5	.	.	TRBV10-3	TGTGCCATCAGTGAGTCGACCGGGGACCAGCCCCAGCATTTT	CAISESTGDQPQHF
TRBJ1-4	.	TRBD1	TRBV24-1	TGTGCCACCAGTGACTGGACAGGGGGGTCCGAAAAACTGTTTTTT	CATSDWTGGSEKLFF
TRBJ2-1	many	.	TRBV7-9	TGTGCCAGCAGCTTAGGGTCGCGCGGCAATGAGCAGTTCTTC	CASSLGSRGNEQFF
TRBJ2-3	.	TRBD2	TRBV7-9	TGTGCCAGCAGCTTGGGTAGCGGGAGAGATACGCAGTATTTT	CASSLGSGRDTQYF
TRBJ2-4	many	TRBD1	TRBV20-1	TGCAGTGCTAGGGACACAGGGGGCAAAAACATTCAGTACTTC	CSARDTGGKNIQYF
TRBJ2-1	few	TRBD2	TRBV29-1	TGCAGCGTTGCCCGGGACTACACCAACAATGAGCAGTTCTTC	CSVARDYTNNEQFF
TRBJ2-5	.	TRBD2	TRBV29-1	TGCAGCGTCCCGACTAGCCTGGCCGAGACCCAGTACTTC	CSVPTSLAETQYF
TRBJ1-2	few	TRBD1	TRBV5-1	TGCGCCAGCAGATCTGGGACAGGGATCTATGGCTACACCTTC	CASRSGTGIYGYTF
TRBJ1-4	.	TRBD1	TRBV6-6	TGTGCCAGCAGTCTCGGACAGGGGGCGGGTGAAAAACTGTTTTTT	CASSLGQGAGEKLFF
TRBJ2-5	few	TRBD1	TRBV12-3/TRBV12-4	TGTGCCAGCAGTTTAGCGACAGGGGCGGGAGAGACCCAGTACTTC	CASSLATGAGETQYF
TRBJ2-7	few	TRBD1	TRBV27	TGTGCCAGCAGTTTATCTTGGGACAGGCGACAGTACGAGCAGTACTTC	CASSLSWDRRQYEQYF
TRBJ2-3	.	.	TRBV28	TGTGCCAGCAGTGTCATTACCGCGGGACGCACTGAGGAGGATACGCAGTATTTT	CASSVITAGRTEEDTQYF
TRBJ1-1	.	TRBD1	TRBV2	TGTGCCAGCAGAGGCGGACAGGGGACAAGTGGGCGGGCTTTCTTT	CASRGGQGTSGRAFF
TRBJ2-2	.	.	TRBV27	TGTGCCAGCAGTTTATTTACAGGGAGGCCCGGGGAGCTGTTTTTT	CASSLFTGRPGELFF
TRBJ2-7	.	.	TRBV12-3/TRBV12-4	TGTGCCAGCAGTCTGTATACCTACGAGCAGTACTTC	CASSLYTYEQYF
TRBJ2-1	many	TRBD2	TRBV20-1	TGCAGTGCTAGAGTTGCTAGCGGGGACCCTTTGGAGCAGTTCTTC	CSARVASGDPLEQFF
TRBJ1-4	.	.	TRBV27	TGTGCCAGCAGCCGGATGGGGGGCACTAATGAAAAACTGTTTTTT	CASSRMGGTNEKLFF
TRBJ2-1	many	.	TRBV27	TGTGCCAGCACCCCACAGAGGATTGGGAGGAATGAGCAGTTCTTC	CASTPQRIGRNEQFF
TRBJ1-4	many	.	TRBV6-1	TGTGCCAGCAGTGAAGCAAAGGCGGGGGTCGCAACTAATGAAAAACTGTTTTTT	CASSEAKAGVATNEKLFF
TRBJ2-3	few	TRBD2	TRBV9	TGTGCCAGCAGCGGTCGGACTAGCGGGAGTACAGATACGCAGTATTTT	CASSGRTSGSTDTQYF
TRBJ2-1	few	.	TRBV18	TGTGCCAGCTCACCAAGGGTAGAGTACTACAATGAGCAGTTCTTC	CASSPRVEYYNEQFF
TRBJ2-5	few	.	TRBV29-1	TGCAGCGTTGGGGACCTGCTGACAGAGACCCAGTACTTC	CSVGDLLTETQYF
TRBJ2-7	.	TRBD1	TRBV7-2	TGTGCCAGCAGCTTGGGACAGCAGGATTACGAGCAGTACTTC	CASSLGQQDYEQYF
TRBJ2-3	few	TRBD1	TRBV29-1	TGCAGCGGGGAACGGGACAGGGTGTATTTT	CSGERDRVYF
TRBJ2-3	many	TRBD2	TRBV20-1	TGCAGTGCTAGAGATTTAACTAGCGGCACAGATACGCAGTATTTT	CSARDLTSGTDTQYF
TRBJ1-1	.	.	TRBV10-3	TGTGCCATCAGTGAGTCGGGGGATGGGAGCACTGAAGCTTTCTTT	CAISESGDGSTEAFF
TRBJ2-7	.	.	TRBV7-8	TGTGCCAGCAGCCCGTCGACTCGTTCCTACGAGCAGTACTTC	CASSPSTRSYEQYF
TRBJ1-1	.	TRBD1	TRBV6-2/TRBV6-3	TGTGCCAGCACCTCAACCGGGACAGGGGCTTTGGAAGCTTTCTTT	CASTSTGTGALEAFF
TRBJ1-4	.	.	TRBV7-2	TGTGCCAGCAGCGTCCGGGGGAGAGGCGAAAAACTGTTTTTT	CASSVRGRGEKLFF
TRBJ1-5	.	TRBD1	TRBV20-1	TGCAGTGCTACTCAGGGGGGGAATCAGCCCCAGCATTTT	CSATQGGNQPQHF
TRBJ2-1	.	.	TRBV12-3/TRBV12-4	TGTGCCAGCAAATCAGCTGGCTCCTACAATGAGCAGTTCTTC	CASKSAGSYNEQFF
TRBJ1-3	.	.	TRBV6-5	TGTGCCAGCAGACTCGGACAGCGGGGAAACACCATATATTTT	CASRLGQRGNTIYF
TRBJ2-6	.	TRBD1	TRBV11-2	TGTGCCAGCAGGCCGACTCCGGGACAGGAGACTGGGGCCAACGTCCTGACTTTC	CASRPTPGQETGANVLTF
TRBJ1-2	.	TRBD1	TRBV6-5	TGTGCCAGCAGTTACTTCCTTCAGGGGGGGCGCTATGGCTACACCTTC	CASSYFLQGGRYGYTF
TRBJ2-1	.	TRBD2	TRBV12-5	TGTGCTAGTGGTTTCTCGACTAGCGGGAGGCAGAATGAGCAGTTCTTC	CASGFSTSGRQNEQFF
TRBJ1-1	.	.	TRBV29-1	TGCAGCGTTGAAGCCCGGGGGGAAACTGAAGCTTTCTTT	CSVEARGETEAFF
TRBJ1-1	.	.	TRBV10-3	TGTGCCATCAGTGAGTCAGAGAACACTGAAGCTTTCTTT	CAISESENTEAFF
TRBJ1-3	.	.	TRBV28	TGTGCCAGCAGAGCGCGAGGTACTGGAAACACCATATATTTT	CASRARGTGNTIYF
TRBJ2-1	once	TRBD2	TRBV28	TGTGCCAGCGGGACTAGCGGCCGCTACAATGAGCAGTTCTTC	CASGTSGRYNEQFF